This note documents a single T cell receptor (beta chain) sequence. CDR3 length: 16 residues. The V end lost 5 bases, the J end lost 3 bases, and 16 bases lay between the germline ends. The germline CDR1 and CDR2 sequences are MNHEY and SMNVEV (reference sequence). These data originate in a study of cytomegalovirus exposure and HLA in healthy donors. A multiplex PCR was run with 60 Vbeta primers and 13 Jbeta primers. Method: immunoSEQ multiplex PCR; TCRdb's copy keeps in-frame clones and lacks some. The data hold about 170,000 clones, with around three quarters observed a single time. This TCR was recovered from a woman aged 30 to 39 in good health and CMV-seropositive. The chain has TRBV27 and TRBJ1-4; TRBD1 might be the D (5 bases). The sample was PBMCs. The CDR3 DNA follows: TGTGCCAGCAGTATGGAGGGGTTGGGATCTAATGAAAAACTGTTTTTT. Amino acids: CASSMEGLGSNEKLFF.